This T cell receptor (beta chain) is drawn from a study of spatial heterogeneity in lung cancer. TCRdb re-called the 5' RACE reads through MiXCR, storing one row per CDR3 protein. The sample contains about 45,000 distinct CDR3 sequences, 6.5% to 8.5% of which appear only once. This clonotype was recorded many times. Specified time point: sample taken at primary tumor resection. Extraction of whole RNA from tumor, nontumor lung or frozen PBMC preceded unsorted sequencing. This CDR3 has 16 residues. The V gene's germline CDR1 is SGHTA and CDR2 FQGTGA. Trimming shortened V by 0 bases and J by 1 base, and 9 bases separated the two germline ends.

This TCR came from a female donor with early-stage non-small cell lung cancer. The chain has TRBV7-3 and TRBJ2-2, with D perhaps TRBD2 (5 bases). Sequenced material: PBMCs, taken at surgery. The DNA of the CDR3 is TGTGCCAGCAGCTTAACCGGGAACATGAACACCGGGGAGCTGTTTTTT. Translation gives CASSLTGNMNTGELFF. Full variable domain (outside the CDR3, taken from reference TRBV7-3 and TRBJ2-2): GAGVSQTPSNKVTEKGKYVELRCDPISGHTALYWYRQSLGQGPEFLIYFQGTGAADDSGLPNDRFFAVRPEGSVSTLKIQRTERGDSAVYLCASSLTGNMNTGELFFGEGSRLTVL.